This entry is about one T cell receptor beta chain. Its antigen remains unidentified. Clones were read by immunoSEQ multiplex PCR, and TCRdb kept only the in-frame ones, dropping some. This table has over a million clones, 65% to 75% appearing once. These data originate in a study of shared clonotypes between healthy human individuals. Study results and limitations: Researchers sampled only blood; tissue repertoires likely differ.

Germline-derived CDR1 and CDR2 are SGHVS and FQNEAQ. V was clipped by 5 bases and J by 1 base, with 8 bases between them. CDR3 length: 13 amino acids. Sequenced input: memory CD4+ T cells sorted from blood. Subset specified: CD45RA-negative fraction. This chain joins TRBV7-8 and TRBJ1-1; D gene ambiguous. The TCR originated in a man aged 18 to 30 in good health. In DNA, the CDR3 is TGTGCCAGCAGCGCCGGGGAGAACACTGAAGCTTTCTTT. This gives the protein CASSAGENTEAFF.